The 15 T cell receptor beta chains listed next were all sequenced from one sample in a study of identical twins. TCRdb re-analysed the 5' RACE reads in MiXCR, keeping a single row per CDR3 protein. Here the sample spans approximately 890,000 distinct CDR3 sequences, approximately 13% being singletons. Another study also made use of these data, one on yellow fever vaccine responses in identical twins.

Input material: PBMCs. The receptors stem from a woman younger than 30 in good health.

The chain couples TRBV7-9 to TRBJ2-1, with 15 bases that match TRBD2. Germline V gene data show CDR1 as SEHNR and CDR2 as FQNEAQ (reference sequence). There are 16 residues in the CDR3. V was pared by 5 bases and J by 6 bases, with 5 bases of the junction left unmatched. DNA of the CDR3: TGTGCCAGCAGCCTTCCGGGACTAGCGGGAGGCAATGAGCAGTTCTTC. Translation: CASSLPGLAGGNEQFF.

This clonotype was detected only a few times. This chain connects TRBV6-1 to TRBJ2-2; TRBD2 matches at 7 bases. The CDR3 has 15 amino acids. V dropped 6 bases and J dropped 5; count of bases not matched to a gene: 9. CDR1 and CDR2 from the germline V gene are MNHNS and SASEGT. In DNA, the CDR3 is TGTGCCAGCAGACGCGGGGAGGGGTGGACCGGGGAGCTGTTTTTT. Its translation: CASRRGEGWTGELFF.

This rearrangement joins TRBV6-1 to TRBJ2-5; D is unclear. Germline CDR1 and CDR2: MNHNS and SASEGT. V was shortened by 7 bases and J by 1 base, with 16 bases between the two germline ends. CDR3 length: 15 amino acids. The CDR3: CASNGSPGAQETQYF. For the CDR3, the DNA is TGTGCCAGCAATGGTAGTCCGGGCGCCCAAGAGACCCAGTACTTC.

CDR3 residues: CSVGTSAGANVLTF. The CDR3 bases are TGCAGCGTTGGGACAAGCGCTGGGGCCAACGTCCTGACTTTC. This chain links TRBV29-1 with TRBJ2-6, with a weak D call TRBD1 (5 bases). This CDR3 is 14 amino acids long. Germline V gives CDR1 SQVTM, CDR2 ANQGSEA. Trimming removed 4 bases from V and 2 bases from J, with 9 bases in between.

The CDR3 reads CAISESESVMNTEAFF. DNA for the CDR3: TGTGCCATCAGTGAGTCGGAATCAGTTATGAACACTGAAGCTTTCTTT. The rearrangement links TRBV10-3 to TRBJ1-1; unclear D gene. The V gene lost 0 bases and the J gene lost 0 bases, with 11 bases spanning the gap. From germline, CDR1 is ENHRY and CDR2 SYGVKD. This CDR3 has 16 amino acids.

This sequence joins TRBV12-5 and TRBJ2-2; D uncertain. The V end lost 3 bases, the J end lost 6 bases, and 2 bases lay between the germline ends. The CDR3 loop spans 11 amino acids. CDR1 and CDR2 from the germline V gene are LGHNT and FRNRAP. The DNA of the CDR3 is TGTGCTAGTGGTTTTGCCGGGGAGCTGTTTTTT. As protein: CASGFAGELFF. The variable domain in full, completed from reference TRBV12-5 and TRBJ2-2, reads DARVTQTPRHKVTEMGQEVTMRCQPILGHNTVFWYRQTMMQGLELLAYFRNRAPLDDSGMPKDRFSAEMPDATLATLKIQPSEPRDSAVYFCASGFAGELFFGEGSRLTVL.

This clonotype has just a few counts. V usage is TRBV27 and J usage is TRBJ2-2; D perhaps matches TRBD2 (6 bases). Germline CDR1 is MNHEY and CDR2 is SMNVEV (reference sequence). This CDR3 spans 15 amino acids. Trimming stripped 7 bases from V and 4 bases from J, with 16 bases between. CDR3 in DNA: TGTGCCAGCACAATAGGAGGGGCGGGCACCGGGGAGCTGTTTTTT. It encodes CASTIGGAGTGELFF.

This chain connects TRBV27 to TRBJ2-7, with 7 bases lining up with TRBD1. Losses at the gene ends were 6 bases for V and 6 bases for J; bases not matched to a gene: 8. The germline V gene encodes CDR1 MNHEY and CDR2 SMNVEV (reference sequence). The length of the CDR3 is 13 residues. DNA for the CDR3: TGTGCCAGCAGATCAATCACAGGGGTCGAGCAGTACTTC. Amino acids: CASRSITGVEQYF.

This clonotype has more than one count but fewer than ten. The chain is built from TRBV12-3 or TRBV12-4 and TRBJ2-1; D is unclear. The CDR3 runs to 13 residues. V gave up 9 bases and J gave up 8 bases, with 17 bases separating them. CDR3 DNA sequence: TGTGCCAGTAGTCTATTGGGTACCGATGAGCAGTTCTTC. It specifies CASSLLGTDEQFF.

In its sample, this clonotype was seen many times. For the CDR3, the DNA is TGTGCCAGCAGCTCTACTAGCGGGAGGGCCTACGAGCAGTTCTTC. This codes for CASSSTSGRAYEQFF. V is TRBV3-1 and J is TRBJ2-1; 13 nucleotides match TRBD2. The ends lost 5 bases at V and 10 bases at J; junction bases unmatched: 8. Per the germline V gene, CDR1 is LGHDT and CDR2 is YNNKEL (reference sequence). The CDR3 totals 15 residues.

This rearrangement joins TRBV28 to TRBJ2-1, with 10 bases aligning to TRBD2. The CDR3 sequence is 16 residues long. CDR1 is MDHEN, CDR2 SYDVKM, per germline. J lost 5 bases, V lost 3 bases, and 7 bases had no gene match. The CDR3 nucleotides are TGTGCCAGCAGTTTCTTAAGGACTAGCGGCAACAATGAGCAGTTCTTC. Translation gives CASSFLRTSGNNEQFF.

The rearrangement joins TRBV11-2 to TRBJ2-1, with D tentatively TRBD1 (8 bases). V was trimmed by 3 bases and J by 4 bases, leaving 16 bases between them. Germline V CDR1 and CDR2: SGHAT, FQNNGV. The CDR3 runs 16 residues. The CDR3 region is CASSFSGQGLYNEQFF. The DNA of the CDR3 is TGTGCCAGCAGCTTCTCCGGACAGGGACTATACAATGAGCAGTTCTTC.

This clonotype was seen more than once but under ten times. CDR3 region: CASSLGLAGMDTQYF. The CDR3 DNA sequence: TGTGCCAGCAGCCTAGGACTAGCGGGGATGGATACGCAGTATTTT. This chain links TRBV12-3 or TRBV12-4 with TRBJ2-3; TRBD2 aligns across 12 bases. There are 15 residues in the CDR3. Germline trimming cut 6 bases from V and 6 bases from J; bases unmatched to any gene: 7.

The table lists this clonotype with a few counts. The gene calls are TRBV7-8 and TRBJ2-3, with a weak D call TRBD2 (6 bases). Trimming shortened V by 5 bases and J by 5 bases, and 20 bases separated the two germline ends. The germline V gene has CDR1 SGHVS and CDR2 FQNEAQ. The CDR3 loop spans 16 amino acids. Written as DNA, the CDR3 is TGTGCCAGCAGCGGACTACGTACACCCGTGGGAGATACGCAGTATTTT. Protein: CASSGLRTPVGDTQYF.

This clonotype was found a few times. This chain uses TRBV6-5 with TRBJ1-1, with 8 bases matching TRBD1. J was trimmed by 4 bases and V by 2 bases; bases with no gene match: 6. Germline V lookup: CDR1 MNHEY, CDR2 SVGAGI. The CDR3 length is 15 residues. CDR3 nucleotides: TGTGCCAGCAGTTACGGGAGACAGGGGCCCACTGAAGCTTTCTTT. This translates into CASSYGRQGPTEAFF.